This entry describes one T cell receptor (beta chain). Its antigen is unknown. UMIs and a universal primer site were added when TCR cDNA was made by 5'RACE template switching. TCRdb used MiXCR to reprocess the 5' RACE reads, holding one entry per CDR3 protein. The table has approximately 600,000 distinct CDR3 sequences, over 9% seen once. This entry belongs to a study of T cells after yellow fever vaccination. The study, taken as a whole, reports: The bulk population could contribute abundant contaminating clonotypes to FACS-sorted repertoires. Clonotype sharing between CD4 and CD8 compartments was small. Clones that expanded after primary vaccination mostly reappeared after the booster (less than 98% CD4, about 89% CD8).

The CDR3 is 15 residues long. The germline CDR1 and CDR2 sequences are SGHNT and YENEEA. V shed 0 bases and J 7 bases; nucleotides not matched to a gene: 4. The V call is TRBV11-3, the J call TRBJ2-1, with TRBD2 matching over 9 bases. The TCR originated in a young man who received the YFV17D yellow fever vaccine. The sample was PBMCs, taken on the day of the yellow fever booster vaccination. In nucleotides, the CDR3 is TGTGCCAGCAGCTTAGAAGGACTAGCGCGTAATGAGCAGTTCTTC. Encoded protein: CASSLEGLARNEQFF.